Listed below are T cell receptor beta chains from one sample, sequenced in a study of CD8 T cells in ankylosing spondylitis. TCRdb recomputed calls from the 5' RACE reads with MiXCR, one row per CDR3 protein. Of 150,000 to 200,000 distinct CDR3 sequences in the sample, around 10% were seen once. Source material: blood, either unsorted or a sorted T cell fraction (not recorded which). The source of these receptors is a male donor with ankylosing spondylitis or in good health (not recorded which). The CDR3 runs from the conserved cysteine through the conserved F or W. A D gene is named only where the DNA matches it firmly. Size is omitted from some rows. Given values are once, few, many or a class for expanded clones.

TRBV5-6	TRBJ2-1	-	many	TGTGCCAGCAGCTCTTTACCGGGACCAATCTACAATGAGCAGTTCTTC	CASSSLPGPIYNEQFF
TRBV10-1	TRBJ1-1	-	few	TGCGCCAGCAGTCATGAAGTTGTAGGCACTGAAGCTTTCTTT	CASSHEVVGTEAFF
TRBV6-1	TRBJ2-3	-	-	TGTGCCAGCAGCGTCACAGAAACGCAGTATTTT	CASSVTETQYF
TRBV20-1	TRBJ1-5	-	-	TGCAGTGCTAGAGATTCTTCAAGGGTTAGTGGCTGGGTGGAGGATCAGCCCCAGCATTTT	CSARDSSRVSGWVEDQPQHF
TRBV20-1	TRBJ2-3	TRBD2	many	TGCAGTGCTCCTAGCGGGAGGAGCCTAGATACGCAGTATTTT	CSAPSGRSLDTQYF
TRBV29-1	TRBJ2-1	-	many	TGCAGCGCCAGGGGTTGGGACAATGAGCAGTTCTTC	CSARGWDNEQFF
TRBV5-5	TRBJ1-2	-	many	TGTGCCAGCAGCCCCACGGCGGGGCTTCCGGTCAACACCTTC	CASSPTAGLPVNTF
TRBV9	TRBJ2-2	-	many	TGTGCCAGCAGCGTAGGGCTAGCAGGGACCGGAGAGCTGTTTTTT	CASSVGLAGTGELFF
TRBV19	TRBJ1-1	-	many	TGTGCCAGTAGTGGGAGGGCCTCTGGGACTGAAGCTTTCTTT	CASSGRASGTEAFF
TRBV11-2	TRBJ2-3	-	-	TGTGCCAGCAGCTTAGGGGGAACAGTAACAGATACGCAGTATTTT	CASSLGGTVTDTQYF
TRBV6-2/TRBV6-3	TRBJ2-7	TRBD1	-	TGTGCCAGCAGACCGACAGGGTCCAACTACGAGCAGTACTTC	CASRPTGSNYEQYF
TRBV7-2	TRBJ2-5	TRBD1	-	TGTGCCAGCAGCAGACAGGGGGCGCGGGAGACCCAGTACTTC	CASSRQGARETQYF
TRBV7-2	TRBJ1-3	-	-	TGTGCCAGCAGCTTGTGGGCAGGGAACTCTGGAAACACCATATATTTT	CASSLWAGNSGNTIYF
TRBV9	TRBJ2-7	TRBD2	many	TGTGCCAGCAGCGTAGGTGGGGGCTTCGGACTAGCCTCCTACGAGCAGTACTTC	CASSVGGGFGLASYEQYF
TRBV20-1	TRBJ2-1	-	-	TGCAGTGCCGCAGACTGGGGTCGGGGTGAGCAGTTCTTC	CSAADWGRGEQFF
TRBV5-1	TRBJ1-5	-	-	TGCGCCAGCAGCACCCCCCTTAGCGGGAGGCCCACAGATACACAGCATTTT	CASSTPLSGRPTDTQHF
TRBV24-1	TRBJ2-3	-	many	TGTGCCACCAGTGATCGAGGGGTAGATACGCAGTATTTT	CATSDRGVDTQYF
TRBV4-1	TRBJ2-7	-	many	TGCGCCAGCAGCCAAGAAACAGGTCCCTACGAGCAGTACTTC	CASSQETGPYEQYF
TRBV9	TRBJ2-7	-	many	TGTGCCAGCAGCGTAGACGGCAGCGACTACGAGCAGTACTTC	CASSVDGSDYEQYF
TRBV10-3	TRBJ2-1	TRBD2	few	TGTGCCATCCGGGGGGACTACAATGAGCAGTTCTTC	CAIRGDYNEQFF
TRBV10-3	TRBJ1-2	-	few	TGTGCCATCAGTGAGTCTACCCGGGACTATGGCTACACCTTC	CAISESTRDYGYTF
TRBV10-3	TRBJ1-4	TRBD1	many	TGTGCCATCAGTGAAGTACAGGGGATTTATGAAAAACTGTTTTTT	CAISEVQGIYEKLFF
TRBV20-1	TRBJ2-3	-	many	TGCAGTGCACCCGGCCGCCGGGGAACAGATACGCAGTATTTT	CSAPGRRGTDTQYF
TRBV7-2	TRBJ1-4	-	-	TGTGCCAGCAGCGAAAGGCCGGGAGCTGCTGAAAAACTGTTTTTT	CASSERPGAAEKLFF
TRBV5-1	TRBJ2-1	-	many	TGCGCCAGCAGCCCTATTAATCGGGATCGTGAGCAGTTCTTC	CASSPINRDREQFF
TRBV5-1	TRBJ2-3	TRBD1	many	TGCGCCAGCAGCCCGCCCCGGACAGGGGTTGATACGCAGTATTTT	CASSPPRTGVDTQYF
TRBV3-1	TRBJ2-7	-	few	TGTGCCAGCAGCCAGGGTTCTAGGCTCGAGCAGTACTTC	CASSQGSRLEQYF
TRBV5-1	TRBJ2-2	-	-	TGCGCCAGCAGCTTTGGACCAAGTGGGGAGCTGTTTTTT	CASSFGPSGELFF
TRBV7-6	TRBJ2-7	TRBD1	few	TGTGCCAGCAGCCCCCGACAGGGGCCCTCCTACGAGCAGTACTTC	CASSPRQGPSYEQYF
TRBV19	TRBJ1-5	-	-	TGTGCCAGTAGTATAATGGTGGAGGTCAATCAGCCCCAGCATTTT	CASSIMVEVNQPQHF
TRBV29-1	TRBJ2-5	-	many	TGCAGCGTTGTGGGTGTGGAGACCCAGTACTTC	CSVVGVETQYF
TRBV30	TRBJ2-1	TRBD2	-	TGTGCCTGGATACAAAGGTCGAGGACTAGCGGGAGGGCCGGTGAGCAGTTCTTC	CAWIQRSRTSGRAGEQFF
TRBV12-3/TRBV12-4	TRBJ1-6	-	many	TGTGCCAGGTGCGCTTTCCCCGAGGAAAGGGGGGATTCACCCCTCCACTTT	CARCAFPEERGDSPLHF
TRBV12-3/TRBV12-4	TRBJ1-1	-	-	TGTGCCAGCAGTCTAGGCAGGGAAAATGAAGCTTTCTTT	CASSLGRENEAFF
TRBV7-2	TRBJ2-7	TRBD2	few	TGTGCCAGCAGCTTAGCTGCGGGGGGTAGTTACGAGCAGTACTTC	CASSLAAGGSYEQYF
TRBV5-1	TRBJ2-3	-	-	TGCGCCAGCAGTGGACAAAGCACAGATACGCAGTATTTT	CASSGQSTDTQYF
TRBV5-1	TRBJ1-2	-	many	TGCGCCAGCAGCGTGATTGGAAGGCGGGTGTGGAACTATGGCTACACCTTC	CASSVIGRRVWNYGYTF
TRBV10-2	TRBJ2-7	TRBD1	many	TGCGCCAGCAGGTATCGACAGGGGCTTAACTACGAGCAGTACTTC	CASRYRQGLNYEQYF
TRBV27	TRBJ2-1	TRBD2	few	TGTGCCAGCAGGGGGGGAGGACTAGCGGGTAATGAGCAGTTCTTC	CASRGGGLAGNEQFF